This T cell receptor (beta chain) is drawn from a study of blood T cell repertoires in COVID-19. Produced via immunoSEQ multiplex PCR; TCRdb's table is partial and in-frame only. The sample shows under 30,000 clones, 87% of them seen only once. The trim removed 5 bases at V and 6 bases at J, leaving 6 bases unmatched. Per the germline V gene, CDR1 is SGHRS and CDR2 is YFSETQ. This CDR3 is built from 14 residues. The chain is built from TRBV5-1 and TRBJ2-7; 12 bases are a match to TRBD2. The material sequenced was peripheral blood. This TCR derives from a human donor with active COVID-19. The donor label of this sample is uncertain. CDR3 sequence reads: CASSRLAGDSEQYF. The CDR3 nucleotides read TGCGCCAGCAGTAGACTAGCGGGGGACTCCGAGCAGTACTTC.